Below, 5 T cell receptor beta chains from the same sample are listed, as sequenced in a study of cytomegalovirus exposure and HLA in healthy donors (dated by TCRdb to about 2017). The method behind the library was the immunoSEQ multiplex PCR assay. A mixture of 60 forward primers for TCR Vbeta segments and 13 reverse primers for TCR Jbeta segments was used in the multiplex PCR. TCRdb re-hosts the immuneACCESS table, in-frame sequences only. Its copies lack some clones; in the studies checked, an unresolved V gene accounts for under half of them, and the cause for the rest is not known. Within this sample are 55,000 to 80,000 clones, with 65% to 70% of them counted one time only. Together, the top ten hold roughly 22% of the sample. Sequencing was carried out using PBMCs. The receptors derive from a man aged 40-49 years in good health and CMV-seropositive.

The CDR3 sequence is CSVPLGEGPYGYTF. As DNA, the CDR3 is TGCAGCGTGCCTTTGGGTGAGGGTCCCTATGGCTACACCTTC. This chain uses TRBV29-1 with TRBJ1-2; the D is unclear. The CDR3 consists of 14 residues. Germline V CDR1 and CDR2: SQVTM, ANQGSEA. V dropped 6 bases and J dropped 4 bases, with 18 bases sitting between them.

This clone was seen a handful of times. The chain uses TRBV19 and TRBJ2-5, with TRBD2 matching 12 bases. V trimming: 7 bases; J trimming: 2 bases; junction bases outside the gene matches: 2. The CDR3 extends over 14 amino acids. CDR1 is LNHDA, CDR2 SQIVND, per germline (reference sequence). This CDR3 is CASMTSGRQETQYF. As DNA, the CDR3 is TGTGCCAGTATGACTAGCGGGAGACAAGAGACCCAGTACTTC.

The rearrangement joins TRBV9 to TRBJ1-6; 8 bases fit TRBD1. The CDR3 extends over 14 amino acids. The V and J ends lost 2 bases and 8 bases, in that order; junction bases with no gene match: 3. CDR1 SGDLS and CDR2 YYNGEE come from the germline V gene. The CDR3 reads CASSVTGADSPLHF. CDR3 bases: TGTGCCAGCAGCGTGACAGGGGCAGATTCACCCCTCCACTTT.

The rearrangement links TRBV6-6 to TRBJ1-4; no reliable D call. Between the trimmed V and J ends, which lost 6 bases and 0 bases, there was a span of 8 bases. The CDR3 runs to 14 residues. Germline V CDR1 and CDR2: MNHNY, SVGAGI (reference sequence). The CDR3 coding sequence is TGTGCCAGCAGCCCTTCGGCAACTAATGAAAAACTGTTTTTT. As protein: CASSPSATNEKLFF.

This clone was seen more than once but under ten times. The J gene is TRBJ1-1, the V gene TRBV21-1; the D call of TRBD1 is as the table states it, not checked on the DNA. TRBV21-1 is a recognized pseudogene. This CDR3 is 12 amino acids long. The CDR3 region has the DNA TGTGCCAGTCGGACAGGGGGTACTGAAGCTTTCTTT. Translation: CASRTGGTEAFF.